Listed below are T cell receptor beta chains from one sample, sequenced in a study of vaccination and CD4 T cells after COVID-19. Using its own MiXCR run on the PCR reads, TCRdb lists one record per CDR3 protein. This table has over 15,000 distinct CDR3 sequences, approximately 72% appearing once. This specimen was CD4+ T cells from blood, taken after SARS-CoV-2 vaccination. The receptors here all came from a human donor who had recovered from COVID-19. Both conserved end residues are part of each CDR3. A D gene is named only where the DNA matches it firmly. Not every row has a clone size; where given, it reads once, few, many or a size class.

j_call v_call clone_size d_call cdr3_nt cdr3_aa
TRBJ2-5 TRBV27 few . TGTGCCAGCGGCCCCGGGACCAACTTTGAGACCCAGTACTTC CASGPGTNFETQYF
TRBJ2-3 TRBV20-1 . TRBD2 TGCAGTGCTAGAGATAGGACTAGGGGTTCTGATACGCAGTATTTT CSARDRTRGSDTQYF
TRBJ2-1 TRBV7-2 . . TGTGCCAGCAGCTTAGGCAGAAACAATGAGCAGTTCTTC CASSLGRNNEQFF
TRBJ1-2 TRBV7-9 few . TGTGCCAGCAGCTCCAGGGATAGGTTCGATGGCTACACCTTC CASSSRDRFDGYTF
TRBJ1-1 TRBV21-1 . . TGTGCCAGCAGCAAATGGGCGGGACAGGGGGCCGCTGAAGCTTTCTTT CASSKWAGQGAAEAFF
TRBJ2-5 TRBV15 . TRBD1 TGTGCCACCCACGATTGGGACAGGGGTAAAGAGACCCAGTACTTC CATHDWDRGKETQYF
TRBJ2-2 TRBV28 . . TGTGCCAGCAGTCTCGGGCGGCACGGGGAGCTGTTTTTT CASSLGRHGELFF
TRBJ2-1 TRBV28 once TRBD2 TGTGCCAGCAGTCCAGGACTAGCCCCAGGGAATGAGCAGTTCTTC CASSPGLAPGNEQFF
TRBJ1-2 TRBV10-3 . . TGTGCCATCAGTGACAACTATGGCTACACCTTC CAISDNYGYTF
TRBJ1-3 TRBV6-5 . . TGTGCCAGCAGTTACTCAGGCTCTGGAAACACCATATATTTT CASSYSGSGNTIYF
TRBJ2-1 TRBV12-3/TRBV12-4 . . TGTGCCAGCAGTTTTGTGGGCGGGAAGTGGAATGAGCAGTTCTTC CASSFVGGKWNEQFF
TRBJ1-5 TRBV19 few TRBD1 TGTGCCAGTAGTATGGACAGGGGAAGCAATCAGCCCCAGCATTTT CASSMDRGSNQPQHF
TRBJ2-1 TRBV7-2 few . TGTGCCAGCAGCTCCGAATCAACACTCTCCTACAATGAGCAGTTCTTC CASSSESTLSYNEQFF
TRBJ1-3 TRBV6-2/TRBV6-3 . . TGTGCCAGCAGTTACGTCGGCGGAGGGGGAAACACCATATATTTT CASSYVGGGGNTIYF
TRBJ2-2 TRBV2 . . TGTGCCAGCAGTGAAGAAGGAGGGCCGAACACCGGGGAGCTGTTTTTT CASSEEGGPNTGELFF
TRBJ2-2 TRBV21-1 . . TGTGCCAGCAGCGGGGACCGACACTGGAAGGGTCCCGGGGAGCTGTTTTTT CASSGDRHWKGPGELFF
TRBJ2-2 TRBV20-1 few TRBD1 TGCAGTGCTCGGGGCCAGGGGGCGACCGGGGAGCTGTTTTTT CSARGQGATGELFF
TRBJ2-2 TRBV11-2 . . TGTGCCAGCAGCTACAACACCGGGGAGCTGTTTTTT CASSYNTGELFF
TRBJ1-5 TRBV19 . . TGTGCCAGTAGTGGTGGCCAGCCCCAGCATTTT CASSGGQPQHF
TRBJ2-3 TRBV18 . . TGTGCCAGCTCGGGGGGACAGACAGATACGCAGTATTTT CASSGGQTDTQYF
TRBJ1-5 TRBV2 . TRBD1 TGTGCCAGCAGTGACCGACAGGGGTTTCAGCCCCAGCATTTT CASSDRQGFQPQHF
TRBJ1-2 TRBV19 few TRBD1 TGTGCCAGTAGTATCGGCAGGGGGAGGTCTAGCTATGGCTACACCTTC CASSIGRGRSSYGYTF
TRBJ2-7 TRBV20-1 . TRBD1 TGCAGTGCTAACGCCCCGACAGGGGGCGGCGAGCAGTACTTC CSANAPTGGGEQYF
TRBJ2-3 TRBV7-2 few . TGTGCCAGCAGGGTCGGAGATACGCAGTATTTT CASRVGDTQYF
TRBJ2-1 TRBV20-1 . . TGCAGTGCCCCTAGGCGGGACCTCCGCCCGGGCTCCTACAATGAGCAGTTCTTC CSAPRRDLRPGSYNEQFF
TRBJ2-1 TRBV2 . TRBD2 TGTGCCACGGCGACTAGCGGGACTCTTAATGAGCAGTTCTTC CATATSGTLNEQFF
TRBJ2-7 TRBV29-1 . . TGCAGCGTTGAGCGCCAGGGGCACGAGCAGTACTTC CSVERQGHEQYF
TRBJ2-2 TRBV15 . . TGTGCCACCAGCCGCGGCCAGTCTGTGTACACCGGGGAGCTGTTTTTT CATSRGQSVYTGELFF
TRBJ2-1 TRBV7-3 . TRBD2 TGTGCCAGCAGCAATTACGGGACTAGCGTTTACAATGAGCAGTTCTTC CASSNYGTSVYNEQFF
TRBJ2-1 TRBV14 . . TGTGCCAGCAGCCAAGGTGGAAAGCAGTTCTTC CASSQGGKQFF
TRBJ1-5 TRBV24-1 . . TGTGCCACCTCCGCAGGTGATCAGCCCCAGCATTTT CATSAGDQPQHF
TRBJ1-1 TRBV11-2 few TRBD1 TGTGCCAGCAGCCAGGGGGGGTACGCTTTCTTT CASSQGGYAFF
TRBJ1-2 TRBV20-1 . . TGCAGTGCTGGTTACTCGACGGCCCTCTATGGCTACACCTTC CSAGYSTALYGYTF